The 5 T cell receptor beta chains reported below all come from one sample, sequenced in a study of technical replicates of blood from a few donors (dated by TCRdb to about 2017). The protocol used for the library was the immunoSEQ multiplex PCR assay. TCRdb re-hosts the immuneACCESS table, in-frame sequences only. Its copies lack some clones; in the studies checked, an unresolved V gene accounts for under half of them, and the cause for the rest is not known. Counted in this sample were 70,000 to 90,000 clones; approximately 94% of them appeared once. The top ten clones comprise about 0.4% of the sample. The specimen sequenced was T cells isolated from PBMCs. All receptors come from a human donor in good health.

CDR3 loop: CASSPAGDREQFF. As DNA, the CDR3 is TGTGCCAGCAGCCCTGCAGGGGATCGAGAGCAGTTCTTC. The genes are TRBV7-9 and TRBJ2-1; possible D gene TRBD1, 6 bases. CDR3 length: 13 residues. Trimming stripped 5 bases from V and 10 bases from J, with 15 bases between. Germline CDR1 SEHNR, CDR2 FQNEAQ (reference sequence).

The chain combines TRBV5-4 with TRBJ2-7; D possibly corresponds to TRBD2 (5 bases). Trimming cost V 0 bases and J 5 bases, with 18 bases left between them. CDR3 length equals 16 residues. Germline loops: CDR1 SGHNT, CDR2 YYREEE (reference sequence). The CDR3 bases are TGTGCCAGCAGCTTGGATGGTAGTGTGGGAGTGGACGAGCAGTACTTC. It specifies CASSLDGSVGVDEQYF.

The rearrangement uses TRBV7-2 and TRBJ2-3, with 7 bases aligning to TRBD1. Germline CDR1 is SGHTA and CDR2 is FQGNSA. This CDR3 spans 16 amino acids. Unmatched junction bases numbered 8, after V lost 2 bases and J lost 3 bases. CDR3 nucleotide sequence: TGTGCCAGCAGCTTAAGGGTGGGACAGCTTACAGATACGCAGTATTTT. This codes for CASSLRVGQLTDTQYF.

The CDR3 sequence is CATSRGAVKQFF. For the CDR3, the DNA is TGTGCCACCAGCAGAGGGGCAGTGAAGCAGTTCTTC. The chain employs TRBV15 and TRBJ2-1; the D is unclear. The germline V gene has CDR1 LNHNV and CDR2 YYDKDF (reference sequence). The CDR3 covers 12 residues. The V gene lost 1 base and the J gene lost 11 bases, with 9 bases spanning the gap.

About this clone: Its ends do not fully match the called genes, so a read error is possible. The chain joins TRBV25-1 to TRBJ2-1; 8 bases are a match to TRBD2. In germline, CDR1 is MGHDK, CDR2 SYGVNS. The CDR3 loop spans 10 amino acids. The CDR3 loop reads CASGSGDEIF. DNA of the CDR3: TGTGCCAGCGGTAGCGGGGATGAAATCTTC.